The present T cell receptor beta chain was sequenced within a study of Ad26.COV2.S vaccination and SARS-CoV-2 variants listed by TCRdb under 2021. In the study overall: Donors in the vaccine arm were drawn from COV1001, a phase I-IIa trial of Ad26.COV2.S in healthy adults that was multicentre, randomized, double-blind and placebo-controlled. Ad26.COV2.S was administered intramuscularly at 5 x 10^10 or 1 x 10^11 viral particles, either as a single shot or as two shots given 56 days apart. TCRbeta repertoire sequencing served as the tool for gauging how specific and how broad the SARS-CoV-2-reactive T cell receptors were following Ad26.COV2.S vaccination. A total of roughly 30 samples were included in the TCR-sequenced set, comprising around 20 Ad26.COV2.S vaccine recipients, 5 placebo recipients and 8 SARS-CoV-2 convalescent individuals. Participants in the trial were split at random into five groups of five each, receiving low-dose or high-dose Ad26.COV2.S once or twice, or else placebo on both occasions. Blinding of investigators to trial group allocation was maintained during experiments and outcome assessment.

TCRbeta CDR3 regions were sequenced with the immunoSEQ Assay. After extraction, genomic DNA underwent amplification by bias-controlled multiplex PCR, followed by high-throughput sequencing. The authors' analysis ran thus. To quantify the absolute abundance of every unique TCRbeta CDR3 region, sequences were collapsed and filtered. Usable DNA was measured by amplifying reference genes present in all nucleated cells, and TCRbeta template counts were normalized to that usable DNA to estimate T cell fraction. Repertoire TCRs were annotated as SARS-CoV-2-specific by exact matching of V gene, CDR3 amino acid sequence and J gene to a known reactive TCR set. The reference SARS-CoV-2 TCR set came from MIRA and was filtered for enrichment in COVID-19-positive ImmuneCODE repertoires, removing public or cross-reactive TCRs. Drawing on the MIRA antigens, annotated TCRs were analysed further at the level of specific ORF or position within ORF. Depth was the summed frequency of annotated unique rearrangements, while breadth was defined as annotated unique rearrangements over total unique productive rearrangements. Two-sided Wilcoxon rank-sum tests were used to compare TCR breadth between groups. This immuneACCESS table, as held by TCRdb, lists in-frame sequences with V and J called but not all clones. Of the missing ones, under half trace to an unresolved V gene in checked studies; the others have no known cause. V and J calls and clone size are copied from that table; D and trimming were computed from the DNA. For this sample the table gives hundreds of thousands of clones, of which about 89% were detected only once. Jointly, the top ten make up around 1.5% of the sample.

The treatment or condition label here, explained by the study, means: 19 received Ad26.COV2.S at low or high dose, single or two shots; roughly five received placebo; per-sample allocation not given. For vaccine and placebo recipients, repertoires were sequenced using samples collected on day 63 after the first injection. Cohort 1b enrolled 20 to 30 adults aged 18-55 years at a single site in Boston, USA, between 29 July and 7 August 2020. Ad26.COV2.S consisted of a replication-incompetent adenovirus type 26 vector by which a prefusion-stabilized SARS-CoV-2 spike protein from the original Wuhan strain was expressed. In the case of this clone: Its cognate antigen has yet to be identified. Base quality data are lacking; no much larger clone is found one base away.

Results and caveats for the whole study, not just this receptor: According to the authors, total T cell responses may have been underestimated by the TCR breadth and depth analyses. After vaccination, substantial breadth of spike-specific CD8+ and CD4+ T cell responses was reported. Higher spike-specific TCR breadth was observed in Ad26.COV2.S recipients than in placebo recipients (P = 0.0014). The study was not powered to compare responses between vaccine doses or regimens. Vaccine and placebo recipients had similar non-spike TCR breadth, a finding consistent with the vaccine containing only spike.

The TCR originated in a person between 18 and 65 years old who received the Ad26.COV2.S COVID-19 vaccine or a placebo. The sequencing used peripheral blood, collected in a trial of Ad26.COV2.S vaccine versus placebo.

The CDR3 protein: CATRVGFDSPLHF. The bases are TGTGCCACCCGAGTGGGGTTTGATTCACCCCTCCACTTT. This chain joins TRBV19 to TRBJ1-6; the D gene remains uncertain. In the germline V gene (reference sequence), CDR1 corresponds to LNHDA and CDR2 to SQIVND. V and J are truncated by 10 bases and 8 bases respectively, leaving an intervening sequence of 15 bases. Counted from cysteine to phenylalanine, this CDR3 has 13 amino acids. This entry keeps only the CDR3 DNA: 39 bases, framed from base 1. The CDR3 plus the reference TRBV19 and TRBJ1-6 genes for the other parts give the full variable domain: DGGITQSPKYLFRKEGQNVTLSCEQNLNHDAMYWYRQDPGQGLRLIYYSQIVNDFQKGDIAEGYSVSREKKESFPLTVTSAQKNPTAFYLCATRVGFDSPLHFGNGTRLTVT.